This T cell receptor beta chain was recorded in a study of chemoradiotherapy in HPV16-positive cancers. Overall study context: Candidate HPV-specific T-cell clones and common TCR motifs came from functional assays in two HPV16-positive patients.

Repertoires were generated with immunoSEQ multiplex PCR, while TCRdb's copy carries only in-frame clones and drops some. The sample consists of 25,000 to 30,000 clones, over 85% of them appearing once. Study results and caveats: In HPV16-positive patients, HPV-responsive T-cell expansion tracked better recurrence-free survival. HPV-specific T cells were functionally defined from only a couple of HPV16-positive patients.

Of note for this clone: The antigen is undetermined.

This CDR3 has 16 amino acids. V was clipped by 9 bases and J by 4 bases; unmatched bases: 13. Germline V gene lookup returns CDR1 LNHDA and CDR2 SQIVND (reference sequence). The sequence came from a human donor with HPV-associated anogenital cancer. The rearrangement uses TRBV19 and TRBJ2-5; 11 nucleotides align to TRBD2. Sample: blood, taken from a patient who underwent chemoradiotherapy. CDR3 coding DNA: TGTGCCAGCCGGCCGGGGAGTAGCGGGGGGGGAGAGACCCAGTACTTC. Its protein is CASRPGSSGGGETQYF.